These 10 T cell receptor beta chains came from one sample sequenced in a study of T cell responses to AZD1222 COVID-19 vaccine. Generated by immunoSEQ multiplex PCR, the TCRdb table keeps only in-frame clones and is missing some. The sample carries more than 150,000 clones, about nine tenths recorded once. This sample comprised peripheral blood, obtained 28 days after the second AZD1222 dose. The receptors come from an adult who received the AZD1222 COVID-19 vaccine.

This rearrangement joins TRBV24-1 to TRBJ2-1; D remains unclear. Germline V gives CDR1 KGHDR, CDR2 SFDVKD. This CDR3 contains 16 residues. Trimming shortened V by 1 base and J by 3 bases, and 12 bases separated the two germline ends. The CDR3 protein is CATSDFENSGYNEQFF. As DNA, the CDR3 is TGTGCCACCAGTGATTTCGAAAATTCTGGCTACAATGAGCAGTTCTTC.

This clone was seen a single time. The chain links TRBV30 to TRBJ1-1, with 8 bases matching TRBD1. Germline values: CDR1 GTSNPN, CDR2 SVGIG (reference sequence). V gave up 4 bases and J gave up 3 bases; unmatched junction bases: 13. The CDR3 is 16 amino acids. The CDR3 spells CAWTKGTGSSDTEAFF. CDR3 bases: TGTGCCTGGACCAAGGGGACAGGTTCTAGTGACACTGAAGCTTTCTTT.

The V gene is TRBV28, the J gene TRBJ1-5, with TRBD1 matching 7 bases. The CDR3 loop spans 14 amino acids. The trim removed 7 bases at V and 6 bases at J, leaving 9 bases unmatched. Germline-derived CDR1 and CDR2 are MDHEN and SYDVKM. CDR3 nucleotides: TGTGCCAGCACCCGAGGGGGCGAGGGTCAGCCCCAGCATTTT. This codes for CASTRGGEGQPQHF.

V and J are TRBV10-3 and TRBJ2-7, with TRBD1 as a possible D gene (5 bases). Germline CDR1 is ENHRY and CDR2 is SYGVKD. V was shortened by 2 bases and J by 5 bases, with 7 bases between the two germline ends. CDR3 length equals 12 residues. The CDR3 region is CAISERGDEQYF. CDR3 DNA sequence: TGTGCCATCAGTGAGAGGGGTGACGAGCAGTACTTC.

This chain links TRBV4-3 with TRBJ2-1; no reliable D call. CDR3 length: 16 residues. CDR1 LGHNA and CDR2 YSLEER come from the germline V gene. Trimming cost V 2 bases and J 0 bases, with 11 bases left between them. CDR3 DNA sequence: TGCGCCAGCAGCCAACAGTTGGACGGCTCCTACAATGAGCAGTTCTTC. Amino acid sequence: CASSQQLDGSYNEQFF.

The chain carries TRBV10-3 and TRBJ1-5; the D is unclear. Germline V lookup: CDR1 ENHRY, CDR2 SYGVKD. Trimming pared 0 bases from V and 1 base from J, leaving 10 bases between. This CDR3 contains 16 residues. In DNA, the CDR3 is TGTGCCATCAGTGAGTCGTCCTGGTACAGCAATCAGCCCCAGCATTTT. Its translation is CAISESSWYSNQPQHF.

The chain employs TRBV5-6 and TRBJ2-5; 8 bases line up with TRBD2. The CDR3 loop spans 14 amino acids. Germline V CDR1 and CDR2: SGHDT, YYEEEE. The trim removed 4 bases at V and 4 bases at J, leaving 6 bases unmatched. The CDR3 sequence is CASSRRGVGETQYF. Written as DNA, the CDR3 is TGTGCCAGCAGCCGGCGGGGGGTTGGAGAGACCCAGTACTTC.

This clone is a singleton in its sample. This chain joins TRBV29-1 and TRBJ2-1; TRBD2 aligns across 14 bases. The germline V gene has CDR1 SQVTM and CDR2 ANQGSEA. CDR3 size: 12 residues. The CDR3 loop is CTGTSGSNEQFF. CDR3 nucleotides: TGCACGGGGACTAGCGGGAGTAATGAGCAGTTCTTC.

The chain is built from TRBV7-4 and TRBJ1-4; 9 positions agree with TRBD1. The CDR3 length is 18 residues. CDR1 and CDR2 from the germline V gene are SGHVT and SQSDAQ. V dropped 6 bases and J dropped 0; count of bases not matched to a gene: 11. CDR3 sequence reads: CASRHSDRGFATNEKLFF. CDR3 sequence (DNA): TGTGCCAGCAGACATTCGGACAGGGGCTTTGCAACTAATGAAAAACTGTTTTTT. Supplemented by reference TRBV7-4 and TRBJ1-4, the full variable domain reads GAGVSQSPRYKVAKRGRDVALRCDSISGHVTLYWYRQTLGQGSEVLTYSQSDAQRDKSGRPSGRFSAERPERSVSTLKIQRTEQGDSAVYLCASRHSDRGFATNEKLFFGSGTQLSVL.

The rearrangement joins TRBV24-1 to TRBJ2-3; 10 nucleotides agree with TRBD1. Germline assignment: CDR1 KGHDR and CDR2 SFDVKD. V shed 3 bases and J 3 bases; nucleotides not matched to a gene: 5. This CDR3 is built from 16 residues. Written as DNA, the CDR3 is TGTGCCACCAGTGATGGGACAGGGGATTGGACAGATACGCAGTATTTT. Translated, it gives CATSDGTGDWTDTQYF.